A single sample is the source of the 8 T cell receptor beta chains below, sequenced in a study of OX40 agonist ivuxolimab in advanced cancers. The assay was immunoSEQ multiplex PCR, and TCRdb's table has in-frame clones only and misses some. The sample yields 87,000 or so clones, around nine tenths seen once. The input for sequencing was CD4+ or CD8+ T cells sorted from blood, taken in a trial of the OX40 agonist ivuxolimab. These TCRs come from an adult with an advanced solid tumor such as melanoma, head and neck, liver or kidney cancer.

The genes are TRBV5-4 and TRBJ1-2; tentatively, D is TRBD1 (6 bases). This CDR3 is built from 15 residues. Germline V gene lookup returns CDR1 SGHNT and CDR2 YYREEE (reference sequence). Trimming shortened V by 3 bases and J by 4 bases, and 16 bases separated the two germline ends. CDR3 bases: TGTGCCAGCAGCTCGACTGACAGGACTAGCTATGGCTACACCTTC. Translating it yields CASSSTDRTSYGYTF. The full variable domain, its missing parts supplied by reference TRBV5-4 and TRBJ1-2, is ETGVTQSPTHLIKTRGQQVTLRCSSQSGHNTVSWYQQALGQGPQFIFQYYREEENGRGNFPPRFSGLQFPNYSSELNVNALELDDSALYLCASSSTDRTSYGYTFGSGTRLTVV.

The chain uses TRBV7-2 and TRBJ2-3; 7 nucleotides match TRBD2. The CDR3 spans 12 residues. Germline values: CDR1 SGHTA, CDR2 FQGNSA. With 6 bases clipped from V and 9 bases from J, the junction kept 6 bases outside the gene matches. DNA of the CDR3: TGTGCCAGCAGTCGTTCCGGGAGGACGCAGTATTTT. Protein product: CASSRSGRTQYF.

The DNA of the CDR3 is TGTGCCAGTAGTATGGCGCCTAGCGGGCACAATGAGCAGTTCTTC. Protein sequence: CASSMAPSGHNEQFF. This rearrangement joins TRBV19 to TRBJ2-1, with 8 bases fitting TRBD2. The CDR3 extends over 15 amino acids. V gave up 3 bases and J gave up 5 bases; unmatched junction bases: 6. The germline CDR1 and CDR2 sequences are LNHDA and SQIVND (reference sequence).

The chain has TRBV10-1 and TRBJ2-1; unclear D gene. Germline V lookup: CDR1 WNHNN, CDR2 SYGVQD (reference sequence). Trimming removed 1 base at V and 6 bases at J, with 7 bases between. The length of the CDR3 is 13 residues. CDR3 bases: TGCGCCAGCAGTGAGTTTCGGACCAATGAGCAGTTCTTC. This sequence encodes CASSEFRTNEQFF.

The chain uses TRBV19 and TRBJ2-1; D ambiguous. CDR1 is LNHDA and CDR2 is SQIVND in the germline V gene (reference sequence). Trimming removed 1 base from V and 5 bases from J, with 12 bases in between. The CDR3 covers 15 residues. CDR3 bases: TGTGCCAGTAGTATAGGGGGTCAGAGGCACAATGAGCAGTTCTTC. The encoded protein is CASSIGGQRHNEQFF.

This chain uses TRBV6-6 with TRBJ1-2; 8 bases fit TRBD1. The germline V gene has CDR1 MNHNY and CDR2 SVGAGI (reference sequence). Trimming took 6 bases from V and 3 from J; bases not matched to a gene: 6. The length of the CDR3 is 14 residues. The CDR3 region is CASRPPGQDYGYTF. CDR3 DNA sequence: TGTGCCAGCAGACCACCGGGACAGGACTATGGCTACACCTTC.

The chain carries TRBV2 and TRBJ1-3; D remains ambiguous. This CDR3 contains 13 residues. Per the germline V gene, CDR1 is SNHLY and CDR2 is FYNNEI. The ends were cut back, 0 bases at V and 7 bases at J, with 7 bases in the middle. The CDR3 region is CASSEARGNTIYF. CDR3 nucleotides: TGTGCCAGCAGTGAAGCGCGTGGGAACACCATATATTTT.

The chain uses TRBV5-5 and TRBJ1-1; tentatively, D is TRBD1 (5 bases). Germline V gene lookup returns CDR1 SGHKS and CDR2 YYEKEE (reference sequence). The length of the CDR3 is 14 residues. V was pared by 2 bases and J by 2 bases, with 10 bases between. CDR3 protein: CASSFSGDNTEAFF. CDR3 coding DNA: TGTGCCAGCAGCTTTTCGGGGGATAACACTGAAGCTTTCTTT.